Shown below are 16 T cell receptor beta chains from a single sample sequenced in a study of T cell clonality in common variable immunodeficiency. General study results and limits: In common variable immunodeficiency, TCR beta chains reportedly carried fewer deletions and N-nucleotide insertions.

No antigen has been identified for these receptors. TCRdb keeps only in-frame clones here, not all; method: immunoSEQ multiplex PCR. The sample shows roughly 12,000 clones, no singletons; the ten largest hold roughly 6.9%. Sequencing was performed on peripheral blood mononuclear cells. These receptors came from a human donor with common variable immunodeficiency.

Relative to its sample, this clone is medium-sized. The DNA ends 3 residues before the CDR3 does, and the rest of the CDR3 is filled in from the germline J gene. This chain links TRBV3-1 (or the pseudogene TRBV3-2) with TRBJ2-3, with D unclear. The V end lost 4 bases, the J end lost 5 bases, and 16 bases lay between the germline ends. This CDR3 has 15 amino acids. Germline V gives CDR1 LGHDT, CDR2 YNNKEL (reference sequence). This chain's CDR3 is CASSPHRPGGDTQYF. The CDR3 DNA, read in part, is TGTGCCAGCAGCCCCCATAGGCCGGGTGGAGATACG.

A note on this clone: The observed sequence ends 3 residues before the CDR3 terminus, with the missing tail filled in from the germline J gene. This rearrangement joins TRBV2 to TRBJ1-2, with a weak D call TRBD1 (5 bases). The CDR3 covers 14 residues. V was cut by 8 bases and J by 5 bases, with 18 bases left in between. The germline V gene encodes CDR1 SNHLY and CDR2 FYNNEI. Here the CDR3 reads CASRIGGETYGYTF. Partial CDR3 DNA: TGTGCCAGCCGCATCGGGGGGGAGACTTATGGC.

This clone is medium-sized. The CDR3 end is not reached by the read, which stops 3 residues before it; the germline J gene fills it in. The chain has TRBV12-3 or TRBV12-4 and TRBJ2-3, with TRBD2 as a possible D gene (6 bases). The CDR3 spans 16 residues. Trimming took off 1 base at V and 4 bases at J, with 15 bases between the two ends. The chain's CDR3 is CASSLDLRRGADTQYF. The covered CDR3 bases are TGTGCCAGCAGTTTAGATTTGCGGAGGGGAGCAGATACG.

This clone was counted between two and nine times. CDR3 sequence reads: CASSLGPRNYEQYF. The DNA read from the CDR3 is TGTGCCAGCTCACTGGGTCCCAGGAACTACGAG. The chain recombines TRBV18 with TRBJ2-7; D unresolved. With the read ending 3 residues before the CDR3 end, the germline J gene is used to fill in that end. CDR1 is KGHSH and CDR2 is LQKENI in the germline V gene. The CDR3 covers 14 residues. V lost 4 bases, J lost 3 bases, and 13 bases lay in between.

This clone is medium-sized (0.01 to 0.1%) by share. The read terminates 3 residues ahead of where the CDR3 ends, so the germline J gene completes it. The J gene is TRBJ1-2, the V gene TRBV12-3 or TRBV12-4, with TRBD1 identical over 9 bases. The CDR3 has 16 residues. This CDR3 reads CASSLGTGYGPRGYTF. The covered CDR3 bases are TGTGCCAGCAGTTTGGGGACAGGGTATGGGCCTAGGGGC.

This clone was detected a few times. With the read ending 3 residues before the CDR3 end, the germline J gene is used to fill in that end. The chain links TRBV5-1 to TRBJ1-4, with D possibly being TRBD1 (5 bases). CDR1 and CDR2 (germline): SGHRS, YFSETQ. The CDR3 sequence is 15 residues long. Trimming stripped 6 bases from V and 0 bases from J, with 12 bases between. CDR3 in amino acids: CASKTTGATNEKLFF. The sequenced CDR3 bases are TGCGCCAGCAAAACCACAGGAGCAACTAATGAAAAA.

This clone was picked up a small number of times. The DNA read from the CDR3 is TGCAGTGCTAGTTACACCTTGAACACTGAA. Translation: CSASYTLNTE. The CDR3, in full, reads CSASYTLNTEAFF. The chain uses TRBV20-1 and TRBJ1-1; D uncertain. The sequenced fragment ends 3 residues before the CDR3 boundary, so the rest is inferred from the germline J gene. CDR3 length: 13 amino acids. Germline assignment: CDR1 DFQATT and CDR2 SNEGSKA (reference sequence). V lost 3 bases to trimming and J lost 0 bases, with 8 bases between them.

This clone was counted between two and nine times. With the read ending 3 residues before the CDR3 end, the germline J gene is used to fill in that end. The V call is TRBV6-1, the J call TRBJ2-1; D may be TRBD2 (5 bases). This CDR3 is built from 16 residues. V shed 3 bases and J shed 4 bases, with 16 bases lying between them. CDR1 MNHNS and CDR2 SASEGT come from the germline V gene. CDR3 sequence reads: CASSEEDGVAYNEQFF. Incomplete CDR3 DNA: TGTGCCAGCAGTGAGGAGGACGGGGTAGCTTACAATGAG.

This clone has a handful of counts. The read terminates 3 residues ahead of where the CDR3 ends, so the germline J gene completes it. The V call is TRBV5-1, the J call TRBJ2-4, with TRBD2 as a possible D gene (6 bases). CDR1 SGHRS and CDR2 YFSETQ come from the germline V gene. The CDR3 has 20 amino acids. Trimming left V 0 bases short and J 0 bases short, with 22 bases between. Here the CDR3 reads CASSLGAQAGRFLAKNIQYF. The part of the CDR3 DNA that was read is TGCGCCAGCAGCTTGGGGGCCCAGGCGGGGCGGTTTTTAGCCAAAAACATT. The entire variable domain, with the rest obtained from reference TRBV5-1 and TRBJ2-4, is as follows: KAGVTQTPRYLIKTRGQQVTLSCSPISGHRSVSWYQQTPGQGLQFLFEYFSETQRNKGNFPGRFSGRQFSNSRSEMNVSTLELGDSALYLCASSLGAQAGRFLAKNIQYFGAGTRLSVL.

This clone was seen at least ten times. The sequence runs out 3 residues before the end of the CDR3; the remainder is reconstructed from the germline J gene. The rearrangement uses TRBV27 and TRBJ1-1; 8 nucleotides match TRBD1. Trimming removed 7 bases from V and 0 bases from J; junction bases left unmatched: 7. Germline lookup yields CDR1 MNHEY and CDR2 SMNVEV (reference sequence). This CDR3 spans 15 amino acids. CDR3 loop: CASTLTGALNTEAFF. The sequenced part of the CDR3 DNA is TGTGCCAGCACCCTGACAGGGGCCTTGAACACTGAA.

This clone was observed a few times. The CDR3 end lies 3 residues beyond the end of the read and is filled in from the germline J gene. This chain links TRBV20-1 with TRBJ2-1; 8 bases fit TRBD2. This CDR3 contains 15 residues. Germline CDR1 and CDR2: DFQATT and SNEGSKA (reference sequence). J gave up 4 bases and V 0 bases, and 5 bases lay outside the gene matches. CDR3 sequence reads: CSARDPGGDYNEQFF. CDR3 DNA, as far as it was read: TGCAGTGCTAGAGACCCCGGGGGGGATTACAATGAG.

In its sample, this clone was seen many times. A read error may account for a junction end that differs from germline. The DNA ends 3 residues before the CDR3 does, and the rest of the CDR3 is filled in from the germline J gene. The genes are TRBV6-2 or TRBV6-3 and TRBJ2-7, with 9 bases matching TRBD1. The CDR3 is 16 residues long. Germline-derived CDR1 and CDR2 are MNHEY and SVGEGT. The CDR3 sequence: CASSNSWGQGGYEQYF. CDR3 DNA (partial): TGTGCCAGCAGTAACTCGTGGGGACAGGGAGGCTACGAG.

This clone was observed a handful of times. The read terminates 3 residues before the CDR3 end, so the remaining end is supplied by the germline J gene. The V and J genes are TRBV7-9 and TRBJ2-7, with a possible D match to TRBD1 (5 bases). The CDR3 consists of 15 residues. The germline gives CDR1 SEHNR, CDR2 FQNEAQ (reference sequence). V dropped 4 bases and J dropped 3 bases, with 16 bases sitting between them. CDR3 loop: CASSSNAGYDYEQYF. The CDR3 bases that were read are TGTGCCAGCAGCTCTAACGCAGGGTATGACTACGAG. Full variable domain (outside the CDR3, taken from reference TRBV7-9 and TRBJ2-7): DTGVSQNPRHKITKRGQNVTFRCDPISEHNRLYWYRQTLGQGPEFLTYFQNEAQLEKSRLLSDRFSAERPKGSFSTLEIQRTEQGDSAMYLCASSSNAGYDYEQYFGPGTRLTVT.

The CDR3 bases that were read are TGTGCCAGCAGTGACGGCCCACCGGGACTAGTGAGCCCCAACACCGGGGAG. Protein: CASSDGPPGLVSPNTGE. The CDR3 in its entirety is CASSDGPPGLVSPNTGELFF. The chain combines TRBV6-4 with TRBJ2-2; 8 bases are shared with TRBD2. The CDR3 is cut off 3 residues early in the read; its end comes from the germline J gene. V lost 2 bases and J lost 2; bases outside the gene matches: 16. The CDR3 consists of 20 residues. Looked up from germline, CDR1 is MRHNA and CDR2 is SNTAGT.

Concerning this clone itself: The CDR3 end lies 3 residues beyond the end of the read and is filled in from the germline J gene. The gene calls are TRBV2 and TRBJ2-1; 8 bases match TRBD1. Germline CDR1 SNHLY, CDR2 FYNNEI. The junction had 8 bases not matched to a gene; V was cut back by 2 bases and J by 8 bases. CDR3 length: 15 residues. The sequenced CDR3 bases are TGTGCCAGCAGTGAACTAGGACAGGGTTTTCATGAG. Its protein product is CASSELGQGFHE. The entire CDR3 sequence reads CASSELGQGFHEQFF.

The CDR3 here is CASSLEGQGLTGANVLTF. The covered CDR3 bases are TGTGCCAGCAGCTTGGAGGGACAGGGGCTCACTGGGGCCAACGTC. This chain joins TRBV7-6 and TRBJ2-6; 10 bases align to TRBD1. The CDR3 is cut off 3 residues early in the read; its end comes from the germline J gene. The V gene end was trimmed by 3 bases and the J gene end by 2 bases; junction bases not matched to a gene: 7. CDR1 and CDR2 (germline): SGHVS, FNYEAQ. The CDR3 is 18 residues long.